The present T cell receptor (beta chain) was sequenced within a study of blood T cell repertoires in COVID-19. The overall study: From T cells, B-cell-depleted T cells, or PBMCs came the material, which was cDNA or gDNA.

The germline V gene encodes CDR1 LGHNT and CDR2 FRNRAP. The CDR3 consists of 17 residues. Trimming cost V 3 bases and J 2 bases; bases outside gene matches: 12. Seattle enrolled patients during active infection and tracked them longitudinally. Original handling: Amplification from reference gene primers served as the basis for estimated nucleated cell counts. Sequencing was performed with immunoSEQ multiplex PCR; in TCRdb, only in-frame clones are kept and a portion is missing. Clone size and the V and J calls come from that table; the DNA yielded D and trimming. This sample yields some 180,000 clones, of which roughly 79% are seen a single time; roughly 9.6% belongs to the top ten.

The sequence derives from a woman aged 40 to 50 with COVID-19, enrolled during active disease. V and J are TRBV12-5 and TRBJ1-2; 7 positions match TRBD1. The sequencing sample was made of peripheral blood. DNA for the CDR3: TGTGCTAGTGGTTTTCCAACATGGGGGACAGCCAACTATGGCTACACCTTC. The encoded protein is CASGFPTWGTANYGYTF.